This passage covers 14 T cell receptor beta chains from one sample sequenced in a study of T cell responses to AZD1222 COVID-19 vaccine. Only in-frame clones appear in the TCRdb table, and some are missing; sequencing was by immunoSEQ multiplex PCR. Altogether about 120,000 clones are present, 85% to 90% being singletons, with the ten largest covering around 3%. Sample: peripheral blood, taken 28 days after the second AZD1222 dose. Every receptor here comes from an adult who received the AZD1222 COVID-19 vaccine.

The chain carries TRBV11-3 and TRBJ2-5; D possibly uses TRBD1 or TRBD2 (6 bases each). There are 14 residues in the CDR3. CDR1 and CDR2 (germline): SGHNT, YENEEA. V dropped 2 bases and J dropped 5 bases, with 12 bases sitting between them. CDR3 amino acids: CASSLSGAGETQYF. Here the CDR3 DNA reads TGTGCCAGCAGCTTATCAGGGGCGGGGGAGACCCAGTACTTC.

The V gene is TRBV4-3, the J gene TRBJ2-2; D may be TRBD2 (6 bases). The ends were cut back, 1 base at V and 4 bases at J, with 10 bases in the middle. Germline CDR1 and CDR2: LGHNA and YSLEER. The CDR3 spans 15 residues. DNA for the CDR3: TGCGCCAGCAGCCAAGTGGGGGGTTTCACCGGGGAGCTGTTTTTT. Protein: CASSQVGGFTGELFF.

V gene TRBV13 combines with J gene TRBJ1-2; tentatively, D is TRBD1 (6 bases). CDR1 is PRHDT, CDR2 FYEKMQ, per germline (reference sequence). V shed 0 bases and J shed 4 bases, with 9 bases lying between them. The CDR3 runs 14 residues. The CDR3 DNA reads as TGTGCCAGCAGCTTAGGGACAGGCTCCTATGGCTACACCTTC. It codes for CASSLGTGSYGYTF.

The rearrangement uses TRBV12-3 or TRBV12-4 and TRBJ1-1; D not certain. V dropped 1 base and J dropped 6 bases, with 9 bases sitting between them. The CDR3 runs to 13 residues. CDR3 residues: CASSLGSRAEAFF. DNA for the CDR3: TGTGCCAGCAGTTTAGGTTCGAGGGCTGAAGCTTTCTTT.

This clone was seen once. V usage is TRBV2 and J usage is TRBJ1-2; perhaps TRBD1 as D (5 bases). CDR1 is SNHLY and CDR2 is FYNNEI in the germline V gene. The CDR3 consists of 14 residues. Trimming took off 5 bases at V and 3 bases at J, with 13 bases between the two ends. The CDR3 bases are TGTGCCAGCAGTCCTCCCGGGACGGACTATGGCTACACCTTC. Protein product: CASSPPGTDYGYTF.

The chain joins TRBV29-1 to TRBJ1-1; TRBD1 might be the D (5 bases). Germline assignment: CDR1 SQVTM and CDR2 ANQGSEA. The CDR3 is 12 amino acids. The V and J ends lost 7 bases and 7 bases respectively, with 16 bases between them. CDR3 loop: CSGGTAGREAFF. The CDR3 DNA is TGCAGCGGGGGGACGGCCGGACGTGAAGCTTTCTTT.

The CDR3 protein is CASSVRDYQQGRLFF. The CDR3 DNA follows: TGTGCCAGCAGCGTTCGGGACTACCAGCAGGGTAGACTGTTCTTC. V gene TRBV9 combines with J gene TRBJ2-1; 7 bases map to TRBD2. Germline CDR1 reads SGDLS; CDR2 reads YYNGEE. This CDR3 has 15 residues. V trimming: 2 bases; J trimming: 15 bases; junction bases outside the gene matches: 17.

The J gene is TRBJ1-5, the V gene TRBV9, with D maybe TRBD1 (5 bases). V gave up 0 bases and J gave up 1 base, with 5 bases separating them. Looked up from germline, CDR1 is SGDLS and CDR2 is YYNGEE. This CDR3 is built from 14 residues. In DNA form, the CDR3 reads TGTGCCAGCAGCGTAGGGGACAGCAATCAGCCCCAGCATTTT. Amino acids: CASSVGDSNQPQHF.

This clone was seen just once. The rearrangement links TRBV5-1 to TRBJ1-1; D gene ambiguous. Germline-derived CDR1 and CDR2 are SGHRS and YFSETQ. This CDR3 spans 14 amino acids. The V end lost 4 bases, the J end lost 0 bases, and 10 bases lay between the germline ends. The CDR3 DNA follows: TGCGCCAGCAGCGAGACGGTACTGAACACTGAAGCTTTCTTT. Its protein product is CASSETVLNTEAFF.

The V and J genes are TRBV11-3 and TRBJ1-4; D is possibly TRBD1 (6 bases). Between the trimmed V and J ends, which lost 2 bases and 3 bases, there was a span of 25 bases. The CDR3 consists of 20 residues. Germline CDR1 is SGHNT and CDR2 is YENEEA. The CDR3 sequence: CASSLSKGWDTFAANEKLFF. CDR3 bases: TGTGCCAGCAGCTTAAGCAAGGGCTGGGACACGTTTGCAGCTAATGAAAAACTGTTTTTT.

The chain couples TRBV19 to TRBJ2-7; D is undetermined. The CDR3 spans 14 residues. The V gene's germline CDR1 is LNHDA and CDR2 SQIVND (reference sequence). Trimming cost V 0 bases and J 6 bases, with 12 bases left between them. The CDR3 is CASSIEARRAEQYF. CDR3 nucleotides: TGTGCCAGTAGTATAGAAGCGCGGCGTGCCGAGCAGTACTTC.

This chain joins TRBV13 and TRBJ1-4; TRBD1 aligns across 7 bases. CDR3 length equals 17 residues. CDR1 PRHDT and CDR2 FYEKMQ come from the germline V gene (reference sequence). V shed 0 bases and J 7 bases; nucleotides not matched to a gene: 11. The CDR3 reads CASSLGNSWPGGEKLFF. The CDR3 region has the DNA TGTGCCAGCAGCTTAGGCAACAGCTGGCCAGGGGGTGAAAAACTGTTTTTT.

A single count supports this clone. The chain is built from TRBV19 and TRBJ2-1, with TRBD1 matching 11 bases. Trimming cost V 3 bases and J 5 bases; bases outside gene matches: 6. The CDR3 spans 16 residues. Per germline, CDR1 LNHDA and CDR2 SQIVND (reference sequence). Here the CDR3 DNA reads TGTGCCAGTAGTATCCTTCCGGGACAGGGGGACAATGAGCAGTTCTTC. Encoded protein: CASSILPGQGDNEQFF. Supplemented by reference TRBV19 and TRBJ2-1, the full variable domain reads DGGITQSPKYLFRKEGQNVTLSCEQNLNHDAMYWYRQDPGQGLRLIYYSQIVNDFQKGDIAEGYSVSREKKESFPLTVTSAQKNPTAFYLCASSILPGQGDNEQFFGPGTRLTVL.

Only one count was recorded for this clone. In nucleotides, the CDR3 is TGTGCCAGCAGCACTAGGACACGGGATGGCTACACCTTC. It yields the protein CASSTRTRDGYTF. The rearrangement uses TRBV5-6 and TRBJ1-2, with D perhaps matching TRBD1 (5 bases). This CDR3 comprises 13 residues. Germline V gene data show CDR1 as SGHDT and CDR2 as YYEEEE. V shed 4 bases and J shed 6 bases, with 13 bases lying between them.